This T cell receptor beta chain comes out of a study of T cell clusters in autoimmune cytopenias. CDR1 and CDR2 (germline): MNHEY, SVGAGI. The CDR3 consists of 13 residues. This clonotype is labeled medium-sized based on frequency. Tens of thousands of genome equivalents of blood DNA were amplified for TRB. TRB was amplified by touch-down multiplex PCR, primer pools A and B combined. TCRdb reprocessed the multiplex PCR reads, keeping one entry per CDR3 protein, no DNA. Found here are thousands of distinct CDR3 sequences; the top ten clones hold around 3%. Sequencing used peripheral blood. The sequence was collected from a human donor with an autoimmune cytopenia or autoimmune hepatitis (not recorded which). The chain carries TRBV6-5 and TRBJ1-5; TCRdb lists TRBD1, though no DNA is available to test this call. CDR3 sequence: CASRRGSNQPQHF.